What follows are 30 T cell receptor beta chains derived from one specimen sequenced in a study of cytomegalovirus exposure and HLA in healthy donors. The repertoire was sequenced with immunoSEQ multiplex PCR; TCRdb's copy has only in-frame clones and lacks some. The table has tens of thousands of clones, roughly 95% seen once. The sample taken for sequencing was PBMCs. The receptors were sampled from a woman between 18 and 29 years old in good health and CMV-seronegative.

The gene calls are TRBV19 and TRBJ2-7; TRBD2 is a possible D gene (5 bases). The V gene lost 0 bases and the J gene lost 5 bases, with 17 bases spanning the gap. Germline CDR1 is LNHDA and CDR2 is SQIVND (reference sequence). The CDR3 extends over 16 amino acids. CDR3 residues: CASSIEGGIVRDEQYF. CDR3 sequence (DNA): TGTGCCAGTAGTATAGAAGGAGGAATCGTTCGGGACGAGCAGTACTTC.

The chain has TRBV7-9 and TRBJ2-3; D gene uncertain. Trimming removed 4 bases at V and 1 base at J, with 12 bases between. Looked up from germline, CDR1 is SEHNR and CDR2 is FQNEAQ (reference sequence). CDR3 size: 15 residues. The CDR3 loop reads CASSSTTSGTDTQYF. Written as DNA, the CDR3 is TGTGCCAGCAGCTCGACAACTTCGGGCACAGATACGCAGTATTTT.

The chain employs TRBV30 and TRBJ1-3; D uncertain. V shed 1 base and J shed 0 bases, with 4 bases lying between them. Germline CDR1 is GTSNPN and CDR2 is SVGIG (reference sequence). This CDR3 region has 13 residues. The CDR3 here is CAWSAYSGNTIYF. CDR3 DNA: TGTGCCTGGAGTGCCTACTCTGGAAACACCATATATTTT.

The CDR3 DNA sequence: TGTGCCAGTAGCCCCCTGACAGGGGTGAGTGAAAAACTGTTTTTT. Its protein product is CASSPLTGVSEKLFF. The chain employs TRBV19 and TRBJ1-4, with TRBD1 matching 8 bases. CDR1 is LNHDA, CDR2 SQIVND, per germline (reference sequence). The CDR3 loop spans 15 amino acids. Trimming took 6 bases from V and 7 from J; bases not matched to a gene: 10.

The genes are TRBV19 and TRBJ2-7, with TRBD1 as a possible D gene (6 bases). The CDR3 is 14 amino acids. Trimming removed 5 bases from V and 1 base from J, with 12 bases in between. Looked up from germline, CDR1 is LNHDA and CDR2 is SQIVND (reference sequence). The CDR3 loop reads CASSPRTESYEQYF. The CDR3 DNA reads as TGTGCCAGTAGTCCGAGGACAGAATCCTACGAGCAGTACTTC.

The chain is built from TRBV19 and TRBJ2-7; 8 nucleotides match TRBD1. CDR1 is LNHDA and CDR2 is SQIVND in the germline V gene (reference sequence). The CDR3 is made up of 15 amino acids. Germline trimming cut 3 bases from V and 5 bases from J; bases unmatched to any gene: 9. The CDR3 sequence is CASSIGTGDVHEQYF. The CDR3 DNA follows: TGTGCCAGTAGTATTGGGACAGGAGACGTCCACGAGCAGTACTTC.

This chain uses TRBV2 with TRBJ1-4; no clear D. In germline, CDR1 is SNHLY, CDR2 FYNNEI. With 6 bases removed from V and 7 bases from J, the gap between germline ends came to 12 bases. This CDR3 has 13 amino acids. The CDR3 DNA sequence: TGTGCCAGCAGGAAGGGAGAGGGTGAAAAACTGTTTTTT. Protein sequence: CASRKGEGEKLFF.

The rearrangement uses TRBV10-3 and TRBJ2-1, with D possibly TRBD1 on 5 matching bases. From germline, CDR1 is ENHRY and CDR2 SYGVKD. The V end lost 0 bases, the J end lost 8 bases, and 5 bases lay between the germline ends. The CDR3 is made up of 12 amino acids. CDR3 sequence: CAISESGDEQFF. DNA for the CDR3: TGTGCCATCAGTGAGTCAGGGGATGAGCAGTTCTTC.

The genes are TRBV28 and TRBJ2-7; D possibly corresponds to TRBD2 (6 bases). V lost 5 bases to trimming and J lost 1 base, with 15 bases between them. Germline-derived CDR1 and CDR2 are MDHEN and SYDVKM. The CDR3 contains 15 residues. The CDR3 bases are TGTGCCAGCAGTCTGGCCGAGGGAGGTTCCTACGAGCAGTACTTC. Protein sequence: CASSLAEGGSYEQYF.

For the CDR3, the DNA is TGTGCCAGCAGTGACTCGATGAGGGACAGTCAAGGGGAGCTGTTTTTT. This gives the protein CASSDSMRDSQGELFF. J is TRBJ2-2 and V is TRBV6-4, with 7 bases identical to TRBD1. The CDR3 contains 16 residues. Trimming at V came to 0 bases and at J to 8 bases, leaving 9 bases not matched to a gene. The V gene's germline CDR1 is MRHNA and CDR2 SNTAGT.

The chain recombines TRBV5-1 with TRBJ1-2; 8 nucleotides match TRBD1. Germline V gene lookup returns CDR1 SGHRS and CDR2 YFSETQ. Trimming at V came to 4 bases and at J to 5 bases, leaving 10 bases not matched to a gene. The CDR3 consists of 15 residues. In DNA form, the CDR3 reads TGCGCCAGCAGCCCGGCGCAGGGGGCCGAGTATGGCTACACCTTC. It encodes CASSPAQGAEYGYTF.

The DNA for the CDR3 is TGTGCCAGCAGTCCGGAAGGGACAAACTATGGGGGGCAGTACTTC. Protein: CASSPEGTNYGGQYF. The V gene is TRBV28, the J gene TRBJ2-7, with D tentatively TRBD1 (6 bases). CDR3 length: 15 residues. Germline CDR1 is MDHEN and CDR2 is SYDVKM. V was cut by 5 bases and J by 9 bases, with 23 bases left in between.

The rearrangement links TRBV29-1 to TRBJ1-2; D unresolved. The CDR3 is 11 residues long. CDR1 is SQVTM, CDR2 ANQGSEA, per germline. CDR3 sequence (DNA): TGCAGTCCGGGTCCGGGATCTGGCTACACCTTC. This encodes CSPGPGSGYTF.

CDR3 DNA sequence: TGTGCCAGCAGTTCGCAGGGACAGCCCAATCAGCCCCAGCATTTT. It yields the protein CASSSQGQPNQPQHF. The rearrangement uses TRBV28 and TRBJ1-5, with 7 nucleotides matching TRBD1. V was clipped by 4 bases and J by 3 bases; unmatched bases: 6. This CDR3 contains 15 residues. Germline CDR1 reads MDHEN; CDR2 reads SYDVKM. Complete variable domain (other parts from reference TRBV28 and TRBJ1-5): DVKVTQSSRYLVKRTGEKVFLECVQDMDHENMFWYRQDPGLGLRLIYFSYDVKMKEKGDIPEGYSVSREKKERFSLILESASTNQTSMYLCASSSQGQPNQPQHFGDGTRLSIL.

CDR3 residues: CATSRGGAVSEAFF. DNA for the CDR3: TGTGCCACCAGTCGTGGGGGGGCGGTCTCTGAAGCTTTCTTT. V is TRBV15 and J is TRBJ1-1; weak D call: TRBD1 (6 bases). In germline, CDR1 is LNHNV, CDR2 YYDKDF (reference sequence). Trimming took off 6 bases at V and 6 bases at J, with 17 bases between the two ends. CDR3 length: 14 residues.

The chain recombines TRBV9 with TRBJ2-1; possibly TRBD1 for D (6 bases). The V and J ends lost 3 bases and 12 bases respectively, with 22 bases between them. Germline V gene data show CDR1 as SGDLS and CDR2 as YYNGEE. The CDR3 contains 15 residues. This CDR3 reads CASSGGQTPSGGQFF. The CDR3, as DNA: TGTGCCAGCAGCGGAGGACAGACACCCTCCGGTGGGCAGTTCTTC.

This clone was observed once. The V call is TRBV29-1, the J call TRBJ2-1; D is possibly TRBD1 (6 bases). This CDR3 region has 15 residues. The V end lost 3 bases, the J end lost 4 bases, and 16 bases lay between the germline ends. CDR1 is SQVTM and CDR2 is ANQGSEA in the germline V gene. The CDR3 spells CSVDGRGIPYNEQFF. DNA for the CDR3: TGCAGCGTTGACGGTAGGGGGATACCTTACAATGAGCAGTTCTTC.

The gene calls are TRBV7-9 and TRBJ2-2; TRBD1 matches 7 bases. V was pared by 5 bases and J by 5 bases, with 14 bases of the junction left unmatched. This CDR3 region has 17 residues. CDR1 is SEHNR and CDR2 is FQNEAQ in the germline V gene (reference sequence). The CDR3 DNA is TGTGCCAGCAGCCCGGCAGGGGGAATCTCGGGGACCGGGGAGCTGTTTTTT. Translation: CASSPAGGISGTGELFF. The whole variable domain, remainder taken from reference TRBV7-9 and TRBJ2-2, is DTGVSQNPRHKITKRGQNVTFRCDPISEHNRLYWYRQTLGQGPEFLTYFQNEAQLEKSRLLSDRFSAERPKGSFSTLEIQRTEQGDSAMYLCASSPAGGISGTGELFFGEGSRLTVL.

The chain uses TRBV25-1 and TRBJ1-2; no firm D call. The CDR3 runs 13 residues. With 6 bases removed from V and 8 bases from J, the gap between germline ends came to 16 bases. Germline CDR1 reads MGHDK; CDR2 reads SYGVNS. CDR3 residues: CASRERARGGYTF. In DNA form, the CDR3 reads TGTGCCAGCAGGGAGAGGGCCCGTGGGGGCTACACCTTC.

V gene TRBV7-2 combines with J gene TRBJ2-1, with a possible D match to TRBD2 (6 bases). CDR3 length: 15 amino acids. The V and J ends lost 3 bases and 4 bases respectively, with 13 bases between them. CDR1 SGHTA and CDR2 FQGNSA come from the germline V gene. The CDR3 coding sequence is TGTGCCAGCAGCTTCGGGGCTAGCGATTACAATGAGCAGTTCTTC. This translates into CASSFGASDYNEQFF.

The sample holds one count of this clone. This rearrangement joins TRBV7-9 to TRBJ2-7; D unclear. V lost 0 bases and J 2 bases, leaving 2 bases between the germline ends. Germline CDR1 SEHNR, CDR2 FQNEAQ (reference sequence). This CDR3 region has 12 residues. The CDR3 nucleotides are TGTGCCAGCAGCTTAGCCGCCTACGAGCAGTACTTC. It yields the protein CASSLAAYEQYF.

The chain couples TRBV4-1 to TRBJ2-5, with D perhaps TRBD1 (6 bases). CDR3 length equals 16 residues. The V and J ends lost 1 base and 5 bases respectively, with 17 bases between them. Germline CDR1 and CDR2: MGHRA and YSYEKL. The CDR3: CASSQAWGPEGETQYF. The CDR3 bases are TGCGCCAGCAGCCAAGCCTGGGGGCCTGAGGGGGAGACCCAGTACTTC.

The CDR3: CASSSRGVTDTQYF. In DNA, the CDR3 is TGCGCCAGCAGCAGCCGGGGGGTCACAGATACGCAGTATTTT. This chain uses TRBV5-1 with TRBJ2-3; 7 bases agree with TRBD2. The CDR3 is made up of 14 amino acids. Losses at the gene ends were 4 bases for V and 2 bases for J; bases not matched to a gene: 4. Germline V gene lookup returns CDR1 SGHRS and CDR2 YFSETQ.

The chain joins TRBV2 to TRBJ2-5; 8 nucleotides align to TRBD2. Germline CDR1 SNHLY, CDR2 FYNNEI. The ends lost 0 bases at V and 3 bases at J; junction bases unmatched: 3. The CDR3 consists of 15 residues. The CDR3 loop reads CASSEALAGEETQYF. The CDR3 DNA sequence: TGTGCCAGCAGTGAAGCGCTAGCGGGTGAAGAGACCCAGTACTTC.

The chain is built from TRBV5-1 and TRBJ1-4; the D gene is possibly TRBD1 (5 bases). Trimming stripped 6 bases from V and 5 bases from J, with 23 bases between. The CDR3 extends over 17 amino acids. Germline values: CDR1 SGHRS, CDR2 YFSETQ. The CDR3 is CASTPLGQQSTNEKLFF. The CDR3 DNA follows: TGCGCCAGCACCCCCCTGGGGCAGCAAAGCACCAATGAAAAACTGTTTTTT.

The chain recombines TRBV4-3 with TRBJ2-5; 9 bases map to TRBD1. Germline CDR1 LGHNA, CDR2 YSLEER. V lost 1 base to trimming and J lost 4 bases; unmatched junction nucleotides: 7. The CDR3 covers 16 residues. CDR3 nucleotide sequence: TGCGCCAGCAGCCAAGGAAACAGGGGGCAGGGAGAGACCCAGTACTTC. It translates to CASSQGNRGQGETQYF.

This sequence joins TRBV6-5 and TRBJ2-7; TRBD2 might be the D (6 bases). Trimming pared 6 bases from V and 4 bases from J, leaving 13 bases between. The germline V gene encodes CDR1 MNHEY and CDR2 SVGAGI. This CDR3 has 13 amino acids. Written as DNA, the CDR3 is TGTGCCAGCAGGACCCCCGGGGGTTACGAGCAGTACTTC. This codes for CASRTPGGYEQYF.

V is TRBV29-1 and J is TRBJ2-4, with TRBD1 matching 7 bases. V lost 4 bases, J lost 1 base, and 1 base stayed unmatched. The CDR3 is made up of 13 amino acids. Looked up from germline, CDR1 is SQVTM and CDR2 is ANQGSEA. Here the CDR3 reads CSVVDRAKNIQYF. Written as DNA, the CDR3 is TGCAGCGTTGTGGACAGGGCCAAAAACATTCAGTACTTC.

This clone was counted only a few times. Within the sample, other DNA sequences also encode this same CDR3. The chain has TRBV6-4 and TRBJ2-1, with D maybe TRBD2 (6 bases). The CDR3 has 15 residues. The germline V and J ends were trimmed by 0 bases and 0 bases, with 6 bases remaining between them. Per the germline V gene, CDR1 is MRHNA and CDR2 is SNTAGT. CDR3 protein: CASSDSSGSYNEQFF. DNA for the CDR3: TGTGCCAGCAGTGACTCTAGCGGCTCCTACAATGAGCAGTTCTTC.

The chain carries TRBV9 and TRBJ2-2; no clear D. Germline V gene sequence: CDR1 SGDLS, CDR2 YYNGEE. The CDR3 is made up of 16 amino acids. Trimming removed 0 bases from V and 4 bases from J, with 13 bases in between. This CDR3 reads CASSVGVGGGTGELFF. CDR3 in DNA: TGTGCCAGCAGCGTAGGCGTGGGTGGCGGCACCGGGGAGCTGTTTTTT. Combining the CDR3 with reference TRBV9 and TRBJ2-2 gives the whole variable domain DSGVTQTPKHLITATGQRVTLRCSPRSGDLSVYWYQQSLDQGLQFLIQYYNGEERAKGNILERFSAQQFPDLHSELNLSSLELGDSALYFCASSVGVGGGTGELFFGEGSRLTVL.